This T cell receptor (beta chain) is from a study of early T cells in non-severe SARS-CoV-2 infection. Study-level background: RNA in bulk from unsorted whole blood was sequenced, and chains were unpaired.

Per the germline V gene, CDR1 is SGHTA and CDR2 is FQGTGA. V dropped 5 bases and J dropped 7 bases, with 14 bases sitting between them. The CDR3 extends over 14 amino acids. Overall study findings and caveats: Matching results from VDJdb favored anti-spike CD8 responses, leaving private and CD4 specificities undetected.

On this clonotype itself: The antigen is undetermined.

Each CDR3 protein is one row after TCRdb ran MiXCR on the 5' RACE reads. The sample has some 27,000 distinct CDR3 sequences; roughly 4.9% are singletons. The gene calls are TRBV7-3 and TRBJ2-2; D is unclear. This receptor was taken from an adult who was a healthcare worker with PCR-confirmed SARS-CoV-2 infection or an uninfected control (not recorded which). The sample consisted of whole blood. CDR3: CASSPHTDNGELFF. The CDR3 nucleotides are TGTGCCAGCAGCCCACACACCGACAACGGGGAGCTGTTTTTT.